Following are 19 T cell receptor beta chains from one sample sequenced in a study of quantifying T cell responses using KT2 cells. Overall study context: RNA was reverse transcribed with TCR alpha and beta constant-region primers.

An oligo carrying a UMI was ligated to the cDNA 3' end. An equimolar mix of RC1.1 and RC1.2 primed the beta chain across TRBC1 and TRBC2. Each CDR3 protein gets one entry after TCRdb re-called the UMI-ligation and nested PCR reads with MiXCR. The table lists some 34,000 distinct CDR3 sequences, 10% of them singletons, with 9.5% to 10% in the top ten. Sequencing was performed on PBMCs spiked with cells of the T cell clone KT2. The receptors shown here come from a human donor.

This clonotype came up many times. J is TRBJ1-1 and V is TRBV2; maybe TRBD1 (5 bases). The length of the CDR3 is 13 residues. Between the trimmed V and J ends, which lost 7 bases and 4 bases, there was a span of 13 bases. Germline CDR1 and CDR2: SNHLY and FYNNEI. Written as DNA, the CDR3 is TGTGCCAGCACCGGCGGCGGGGGCACTGAAGCTTTCTTT. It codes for CASTGGGGTEAFF.

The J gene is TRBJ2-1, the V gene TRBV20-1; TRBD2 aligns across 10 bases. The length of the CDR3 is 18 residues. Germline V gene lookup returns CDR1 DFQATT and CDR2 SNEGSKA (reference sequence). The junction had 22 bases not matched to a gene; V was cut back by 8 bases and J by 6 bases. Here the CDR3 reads CSPRIRLASGRLFNEQFF. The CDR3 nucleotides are TGCAGTCCGCGGATACGCCTGGCTAGCGGGAGATTATTCAATGAGCAGTTCTTC.

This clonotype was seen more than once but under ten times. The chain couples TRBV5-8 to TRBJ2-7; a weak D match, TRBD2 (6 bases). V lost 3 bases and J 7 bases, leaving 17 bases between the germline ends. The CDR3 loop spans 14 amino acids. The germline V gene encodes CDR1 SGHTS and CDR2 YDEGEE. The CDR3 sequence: CASSSEGSAGEQYF. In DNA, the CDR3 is TGTGCCAGCAGCTCAGAAGGATCGGCGGGAGAGCAGTACTTC.

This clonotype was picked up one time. The CDR3 DNA is TGTGCCAGCAGTATAACGGGACAGGGATCCTACGAGCAGTACTTC. It is translated as CASSITGQGSYEQYF. The J gene is TRBJ2-7, the V gene TRBV27, with 9 positions matching TRBD1. The germline V gene encodes CDR1 MNHEY and CDR2 SMNVEV (reference sequence). There are 15 residues in the CDR3. The V and J ends lost 5 bases and 1 base, in that order; junction bases with no gene match: 6.

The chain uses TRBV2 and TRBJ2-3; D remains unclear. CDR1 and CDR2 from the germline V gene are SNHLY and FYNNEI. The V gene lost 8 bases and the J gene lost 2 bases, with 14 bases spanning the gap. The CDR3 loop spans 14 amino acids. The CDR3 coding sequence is TGTGCCAGCGGAAAGGAAGCCTCCACAGATACGCAGTATTTT. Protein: CASGKEASTDTQYF.

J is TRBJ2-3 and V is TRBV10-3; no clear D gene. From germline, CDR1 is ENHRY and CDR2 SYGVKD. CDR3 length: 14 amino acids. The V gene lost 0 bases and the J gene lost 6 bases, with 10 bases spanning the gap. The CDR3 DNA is TGTGCCATCAGTGAGTCGGGGTTATTGGATACGCAGTATTTT. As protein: CAISESGLLDTQYF.

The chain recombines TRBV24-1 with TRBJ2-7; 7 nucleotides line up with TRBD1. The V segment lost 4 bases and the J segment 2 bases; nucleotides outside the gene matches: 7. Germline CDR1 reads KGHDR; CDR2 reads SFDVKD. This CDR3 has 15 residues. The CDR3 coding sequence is TGTGCCACCAGTGACCGGGACAGAAGCCCCTACGAGCAGTACTTC. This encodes CATSDRDRSPYEQYF.

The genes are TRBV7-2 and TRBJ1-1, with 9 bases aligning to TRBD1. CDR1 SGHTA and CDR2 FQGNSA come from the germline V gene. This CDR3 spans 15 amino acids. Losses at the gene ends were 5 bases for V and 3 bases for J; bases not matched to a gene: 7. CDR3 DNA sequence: TGTGCCAGCAGCCCAAGGACAGGGGAGGACACTGAAGCTTTCTTT. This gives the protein CASSPRTGEDTEAFF.

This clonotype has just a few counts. The CDR3 DNA is TGTGCCAGCAGCTTGTCTGCGGGGTCTGACGAGCAGTACTTC. It specifies CASSLSAGSDEQYF. This rearrangement joins TRBV5-4 to TRBJ2-7; D perhaps matches TRBD2 (6 bases). V lost 1 base and J lost 5, with 13 bases in between. The CDR3 sequence is 14 residues long. Germline V gene sequence: CDR1 SGHNT, CDR2 YYREEE (reference sequence). Filled out from reference TRBV5-4 and TRBJ2-7, the complete variable domain reads ETGVTQSPTHLIKTRGQQVTLRCSSQSGHNTVSWYQQALGQGPQFIFQYYREEENGRGNFPPRFSGLQFPNYSSELNVNALELDDSALYLCASSLSAGSDEQYFGPGTRLTVT.

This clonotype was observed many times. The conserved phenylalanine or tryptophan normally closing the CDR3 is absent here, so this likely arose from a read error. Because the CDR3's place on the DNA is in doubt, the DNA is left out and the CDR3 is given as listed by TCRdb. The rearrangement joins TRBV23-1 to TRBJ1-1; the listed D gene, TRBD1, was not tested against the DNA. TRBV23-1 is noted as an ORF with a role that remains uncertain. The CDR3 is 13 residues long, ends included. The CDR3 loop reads CASSQSAGTAIPV.

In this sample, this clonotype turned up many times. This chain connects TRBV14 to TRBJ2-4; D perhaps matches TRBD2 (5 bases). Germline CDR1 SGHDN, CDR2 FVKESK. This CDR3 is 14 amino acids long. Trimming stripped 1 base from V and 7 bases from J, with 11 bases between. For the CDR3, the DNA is TGTGCCAGCAGCCAAGGAAGGACTCCGAACATTCAGTACTTC. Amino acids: CASSQGRTPNIQYF.

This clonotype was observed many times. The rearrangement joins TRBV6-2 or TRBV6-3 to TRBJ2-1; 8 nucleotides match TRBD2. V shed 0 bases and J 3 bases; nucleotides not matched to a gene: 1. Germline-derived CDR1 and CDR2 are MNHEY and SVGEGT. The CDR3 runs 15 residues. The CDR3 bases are TGTGCCAGCAGTTACTCAGCGGGGGACTACAATGAGCAGTTCTTC. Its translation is CASSYSAGDYNEQFF.

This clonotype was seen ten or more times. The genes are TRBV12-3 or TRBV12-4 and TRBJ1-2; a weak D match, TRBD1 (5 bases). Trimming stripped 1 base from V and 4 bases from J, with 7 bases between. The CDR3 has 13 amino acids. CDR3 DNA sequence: TGTGCCAGCAGTTTAGAAGGGGCCTATGGCTACACCTTC. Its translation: CASSLEGAYGYTF.

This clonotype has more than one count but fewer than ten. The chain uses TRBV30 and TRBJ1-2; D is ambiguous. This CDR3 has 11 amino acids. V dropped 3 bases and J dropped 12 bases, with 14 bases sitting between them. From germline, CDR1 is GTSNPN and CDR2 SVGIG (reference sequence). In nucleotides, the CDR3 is TGTGCCTGGAGCCACGCGGGAGAGCACACCTTC. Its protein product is CAWSHAGEHTF.

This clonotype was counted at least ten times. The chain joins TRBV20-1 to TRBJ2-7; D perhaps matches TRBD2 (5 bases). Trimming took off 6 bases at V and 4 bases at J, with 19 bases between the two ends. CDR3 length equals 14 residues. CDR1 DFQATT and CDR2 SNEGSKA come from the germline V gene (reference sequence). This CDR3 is CSAPFEGNTYEQYF. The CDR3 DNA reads TGCAGTGCCCCGTTCGAGGGAAACACGTACGAGCAGTACTTC.

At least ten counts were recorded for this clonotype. CDR3 sequence: CSVTEPTGPGNTIYF. In nucleotides, the CDR3 is TGCAGCGTTACTGAGCCGACGGGACCTGGAAACACCATATATTTT. This chain links TRBV29-1 with TRBJ1-3; TRBD1 might be the D (5 bases). CDR3 length: 15 residues. The V and J ends lost 5 bases and 2 bases respectively, with 16 bases between them. CDR1 and CDR2 from the germline V gene are SQVTM and ANQGSEA.

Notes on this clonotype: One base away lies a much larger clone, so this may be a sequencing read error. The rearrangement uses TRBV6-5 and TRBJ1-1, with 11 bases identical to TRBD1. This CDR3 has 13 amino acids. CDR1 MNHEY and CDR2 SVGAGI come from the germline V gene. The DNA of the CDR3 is TGTGCCAGCAGTGCCGGACAGGGGGCTGAAGCTTTATTT. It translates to CASSAGQGAEALF.

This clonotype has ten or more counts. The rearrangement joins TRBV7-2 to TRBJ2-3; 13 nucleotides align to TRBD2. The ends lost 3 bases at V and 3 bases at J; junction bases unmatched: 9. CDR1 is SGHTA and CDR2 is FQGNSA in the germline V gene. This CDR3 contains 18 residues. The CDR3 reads CASSFYPTSGRRTDTQYF. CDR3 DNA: TGTGCCAGCAGCTTTTACCCGACTAGCGGGAGGAGAACAGATACGCAGTATTTT.

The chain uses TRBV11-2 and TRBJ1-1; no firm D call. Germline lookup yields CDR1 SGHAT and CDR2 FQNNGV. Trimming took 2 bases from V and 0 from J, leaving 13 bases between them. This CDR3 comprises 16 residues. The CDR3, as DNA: TGTGCCAGCAGCTTAAGATACGGGGTCATGAACACTGAAGCTTTCTTT. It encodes CASSLRYGVMNTEAFF.